This T cell receptor beta chain was identified during a study of cytomegalovirus exposure and HLA in healthy donors. This clone has more than one count but fewer than ten. Its antigen is not identified. Study-level results: Sequence variants that were highly shared formed a cluster that was likely a sequencing artifact.

PCR primers comprised 60 Vbeta and 13 Jbeta primers. Data came from immunoSEQ multiplex PCR; TCRdb stores just in-frame clones and leaves some out. The sample shows approximately 100,000 clones, about 79% of them seen only once. The CDR3 is 19 residues long. Unmatched junction bases numbered 19, after V lost 2 bases and J lost 6 bases. Germline CDR1 and CDR2: SGHDT and YYEEEE. The chain combines TRBV5-6 with TRBJ1-4, with 7 bases fitting TRBD1. The sequencing input was PBMCs. This TCR came from a woman younger than 30 in good health and CMV-seronegative. The CDR3, as DNA: TGTGCCAGCAGCTTTTATGCACGCACAGGGGACGCCCCCGATGAAAAACTGTTTTTT. It encodes CASSFYARTGDAPDEKLFF.